A selection of T cell receptor beta chains follows, all from one sample in a study of blood T cells in healthy people across ages. A single record per CDR3 protein comes from TCRdb applying MiXCR to the 5' RACE reads. Here the sample spans some 930,000 distinct CDR3 sequences, almost 30% being singletons. Separately, the same data were catalogued under a study of T cells of mothers and their children.

Sequencing was performed on blood. These receptors were obtained from a woman in her thirties or forties in good health. Both conserved end residues are part of each CDR3. The D gene is left open where the match is weak. Size is stated for part of the rows, as once, few or many counts, or as a class when the clone is expanded.

J gene: TRBJ1-1
clone size: few
V gene: TRBV4-2
D gene: .
CDR3 protein: CASSPGSGGSDAFF
CDR3 DNA: TGTGCCAGCAGCCCCGGCTCTGGGGGATCTGACGCTTTCTTT

J gene: TRBJ2-5
clone size: .
V gene: TRBV7-9
D gene: TRBD2
CDR3 protein: CASSAFLRDREEQYF
CDR3 DNA: TGTGCCAGCAGCGCCTTTCTCCGGGACCGGGAGGAGCAGTACTTC

J gene: TRBJ2-1
clone size: once
V gene: TRBV7-9
D gene: TRBD1
CDR3 protein: CASSFGTGVNVQFF
CDR3 DNA: TGTGCCAGCAGCTTTGGGACAGGCGTCAATGTGCAGTTCTTC

J gene: TRBJ2-7
clone size: .
V gene: TRBV2
D gene: .
CDR3 protein: CASSERAARSYEQYF
CDR3 DNA: TGTGCCAGCAGTGAAAGGGCAGCCCGTTCCTACGAGCAGTACTTC

J gene: TRBJ2-5
clone size: few
V gene: TRBV12-3/TRBV12-4
D gene: .
CDR3 protein: CASSWTFGETQYF
CDR3 DNA: TGTGCCAGCAGTTGGACGTTTGGAGAGACCCAGTACTTC

J gene: TRBJ1-1
clone size: .
V gene: TRBV7-9
D gene: .
CDR3 protein: CASSLWVTGSEMNTEAFF
CDR3 DNA: TGTGCCAGCAGCTTATGGGTCACAGGGAGTGAGATGAACACTGAAGCTTTCTTT

J gene: TRBJ1-2
clone size: many
V gene: TRBV4-3
D gene: .
CDR3 protein: CASSQERQVYGYTF
CDR3 DNA: TGCGCCAGCAGCCAAGAGAGACAGGTCTATGGCTACACCTTC

J gene: TRBJ2-5
clone size: many
V gene: TRBV9
D gene: TRBD1
CDR3 protein: CASSVVSGQGGTQYF
CDR3 DNA: TGTGCCAGCAGCGTAGTTTCCGGACAGGGTGGGACCCAGTACTTC

J gene: TRBJ2-1
clone size: .
V gene: TRBV20-1
D gene: TRBD2
CDR3 protein: CSARILAGGAYNEQFF
CDR3 DNA: TGCAGTGCTAGAATCCTAGCGGGGGGGGCTTACAATGAGCAGTTCTTC

J gene: TRBJ2-5
clone size: many
V gene: TRBV5-4
D gene: .
CDR3 protein: CASSSGDSQETQYF
CDR3 DNA: TGTGCCAGCAGCTCCGGGGACTCTCAAGAGACCCAGTACTTC

J gene: TRBJ2-1
clone size: .
V gene: TRBV27
D gene: TRBD2
CDR3 protein: CASSLAGAISYNEQFF
CDR3 DNA: TGTGCCAGCAGTCTAGCGGGGGCGATCTCCTACAATGAGCAGTTCTTC

J gene: TRBJ1-5
clone size: few
V gene: TRBV12-3/TRBV12-4
D gene: .
CDR3 protein: CASSLLQGRNQPQHF
CDR3 DNA: TGTGCCAGCAGCCTACTACAGGGTCGCAATCAGCCCCAGCATTTT

J gene: TRBJ2-7
clone size: few
V gene: TRBV6-5
D gene: TRBD2
CDR3 protein: CASSYGGGTKGQYF
CDR3 DNA: TGTGCCAGCAGTTATGGCGGGGGGACGAAAGGGCAGTACTTC

J gene: TRBJ1-2
clone size: .
V gene: TRBV10-3
D gene: .
CDR3 protein: CAISESSPVDYGYTF
CDR3 DNA: TGTGCCATCAGTGAGTCCTCACCCGTGGACTATGGCTACACCTTC

J gene: TRBJ1-2
clone size: .
V gene: TRBV9
D gene: .
CDR3 protein: CASSAQFGLAPRGYTF
CDR3 DNA: TGTGCCAGCAGCGCCCAATTTGGTTTAGCCCCGCGGGGCTACACCTTC

J gene: TRBJ2-3
clone size: once
V gene: TRBV5-4
D gene: TRBD1
CDR3 protein: CASSSPDRGGADTQYF
CDR3 DNA: TGTGCCAGCAGCTCGCCCGACAGGGGTGGGGCAGATACGCAGTATTTT

J gene: TRBJ1-1
clone size: .
V gene: TRBV7-8
D gene: .
CDR3 protein: CASSEGEANTEAFF
CDR3 DNA: TGTGCCAGCAGCGAGGGGGAGGCGAACACTGAAGCTTTCTTT

J gene: TRBJ1-1
clone size: many
V gene: TRBV20-1
D gene: .
CDR3 protein: CSARDTGRSSEAFF
CDR3 DNA: TGCAGTGCTAGAGATACAGGCAGGTCGTCTGAAGCTTTCTTT

J gene: TRBJ2-2
clone size: .
V gene: TRBV27
D gene: .
CDR3 protein: CASSGRGETGELFF
CDR3 DNA: TGTGCCAGCAGCGGGCGCGGTGAAACCGGGGAGCTGTTTTTT

J gene: TRBJ2-1
clone size: .
V gene: TRBV28
D gene: TRBD2
CDR3 protein: CASSLRRLAGGQGEQFF
CDR3 DNA: TGTGCCAGCAGCTTACGCCGGCTAGCGGGGGGGCAGGGTGAGCAGTTCTTC

J gene: TRBJ1-4
clone size: .
V gene: TRBV7-9
D gene: TRBD1
CDR3 protein: CASIGQGFATNEKRFF
CDR3 DNA: TGTGCCAGCATCGGACAGGGATTTGCAACTAATGAAAAACGGTTTTTT

J gene: TRBJ1-4
clone size: few
V gene: TRBV7-9
D gene: .
CDR3 protein: CASSYPGDEKLFF
CDR3 DNA: TGTGCCAGCAGCTACCCCGGGGATGAAAAACTGTTTTTT

J gene: TRBJ2-7
clone size: few
V gene: TRBV12-3/TRBV12-4
D gene: .
CDR3 protein: CASSFMLNPSYEQYF
CDR3 DNA: TGTGCCAGCAGTTTCATGCTGAATCCATCCTACGAGCAGTACTTC

J gene: TRBJ1-5
clone size: .
V gene: TRBV6-2/TRBV6-3
D gene: .
CDR3 protein: CASSRTPGPYSNQPQHF
CDR3 DNA: TGTGCCAGCAGTAGGACTCCGGGACCATATAGCAATCAGCCCCAGCATTTT

J gene: TRBJ1-1
clone size: few
V gene: TRBV12-3/TRBV12-4
D gene: TRBD1
CDR3 protein: CASSLAGTGTEAFF
CDR3 DNA: TGTGCCAGCAGTTTAGCTGGGACAGGGACTGAAGCTTTCTTT

J gene: TRBJ2-7
clone size: many
V gene: TRBV7-3
D gene: TRBD1
CDR3 protein: CASRPSGGDEQYF
CDR3 DNA: TGTGCCAGCAGGCCGTCAGGGGGCGACGAGCAGTACTTC